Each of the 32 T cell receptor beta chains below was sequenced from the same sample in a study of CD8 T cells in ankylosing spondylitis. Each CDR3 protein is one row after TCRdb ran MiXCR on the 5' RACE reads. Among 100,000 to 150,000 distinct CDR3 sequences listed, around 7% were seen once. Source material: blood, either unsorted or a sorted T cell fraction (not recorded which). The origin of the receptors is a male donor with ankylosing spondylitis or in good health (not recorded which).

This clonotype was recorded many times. The CDR3 loop reads CASSLGAGAQGQPQHF. As DNA, the CDR3 is TGTGCCAGCAGCTTGGGAGCGGGGGCACAAGGGCAGCCCCAGCATTTT. The chain links TRBV5-5 to TRBJ1-5, with D possibly TRBD1 on 6 matching bases. CDR1 is SGHKS, CDR2 YYEKEE, per germline (reference sequence). The CDR3 extends over 16 amino acids. V shed 0 bases and J shed 7 bases, with 17 bases lying between them.

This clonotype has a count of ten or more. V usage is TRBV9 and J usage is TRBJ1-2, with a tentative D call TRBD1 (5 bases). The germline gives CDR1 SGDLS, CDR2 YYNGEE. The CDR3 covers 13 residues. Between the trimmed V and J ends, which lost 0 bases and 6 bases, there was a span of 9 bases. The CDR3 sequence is CASSVVGVHGYTF. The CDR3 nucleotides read TGTGCCAGCAGCGTAGTAGGGGTGCATGGCTACACCTTC. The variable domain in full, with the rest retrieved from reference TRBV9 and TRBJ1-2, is DSGVTQTPKHLITATGQRVTLRCSPRSGDLSVYWYQQSLDQGLQFLIQYYNGEERAKGNILERFSAQQFPDLHSELNLSSLELGDSALYFCASSVVGVHGYTFGSGTRLTVV.

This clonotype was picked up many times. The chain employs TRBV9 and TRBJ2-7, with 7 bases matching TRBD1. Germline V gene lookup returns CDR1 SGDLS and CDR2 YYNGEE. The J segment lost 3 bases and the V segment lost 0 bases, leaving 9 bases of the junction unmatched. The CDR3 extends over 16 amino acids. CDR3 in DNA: TGTGCCAGCAGCGTAGGGGGACAGTTTATAGGCTACGAGCAGTACTTC. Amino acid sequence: CASSVGGQFIGYEQYF.

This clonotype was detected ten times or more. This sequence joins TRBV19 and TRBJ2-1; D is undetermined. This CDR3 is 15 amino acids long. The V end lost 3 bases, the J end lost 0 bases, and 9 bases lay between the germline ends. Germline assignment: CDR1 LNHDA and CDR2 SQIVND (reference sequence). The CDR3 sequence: CASSIDPFSYNEQFF. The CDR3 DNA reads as TGTGCCAGTAGTATCGATCCTTTCTCCTACAATGAGCAGTTCTTC.

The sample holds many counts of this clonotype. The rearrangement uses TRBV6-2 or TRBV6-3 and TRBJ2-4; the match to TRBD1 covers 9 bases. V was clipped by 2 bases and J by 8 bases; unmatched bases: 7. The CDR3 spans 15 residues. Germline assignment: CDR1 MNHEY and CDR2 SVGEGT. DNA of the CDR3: TGTGCCAGCAGTTACGGGGACAGGGTGAAATACATTCAGTACTTC. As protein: CASSYGDRVKYIQYF.

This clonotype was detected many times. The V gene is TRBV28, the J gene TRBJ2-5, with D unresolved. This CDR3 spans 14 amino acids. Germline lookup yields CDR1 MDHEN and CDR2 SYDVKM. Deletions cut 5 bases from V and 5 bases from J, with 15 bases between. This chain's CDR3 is CASSQAPSTETQYF. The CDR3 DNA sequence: TGTGCCAGCAGTCAGGCCCCCTCTACGGAGACCCAGTACTTC. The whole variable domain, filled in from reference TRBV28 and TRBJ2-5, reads DVKVTQSSRYLVKRTGEKVFLECVQDMDHENMFWYRQDPGLGLRLIYFSYDVKMKEKGDIPEGYSVSREKKERFSLILESASTNQTSMYLCASSQAPSTETQYFGPGTRLLVL.

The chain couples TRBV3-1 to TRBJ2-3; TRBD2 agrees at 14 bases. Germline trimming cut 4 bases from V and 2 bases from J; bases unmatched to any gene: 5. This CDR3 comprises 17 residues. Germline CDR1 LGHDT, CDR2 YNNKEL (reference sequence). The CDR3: CASSPGTSGGFTDTQYF. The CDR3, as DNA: TGTGCCAGCAGCCCGGGGACTAGCGGGGGATTCACAGATACGCAGTATTTT.

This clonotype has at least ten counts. Written as DNA, the CDR3 is TGCAGTGCTAGAGATGAGGGGGCTCATGGCTACACCTTC. Translating gives CSARDEGAHGYTF. The chain is built from TRBV20-1 and TRBJ1-2; 7 bases agree with TRBD1. Germline V gene sequence: CDR1 DFQATT, CDR2 SNEGSKA (reference sequence). This CDR3 is built from 13 residues. The V gene end was trimmed by 0 bases and the J gene end by 6 bases; junction bases not matched to a gene: 4.

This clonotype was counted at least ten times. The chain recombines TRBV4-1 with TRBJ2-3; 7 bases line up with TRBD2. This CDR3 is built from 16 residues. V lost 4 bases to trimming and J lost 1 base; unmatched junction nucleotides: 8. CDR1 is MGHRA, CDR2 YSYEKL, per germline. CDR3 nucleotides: TGCGCCAGCAGCCTCTCCTCTGCGGGGGGCACAGATACGCAGTATTTT. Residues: CASSLSSAGGTDTQYF.

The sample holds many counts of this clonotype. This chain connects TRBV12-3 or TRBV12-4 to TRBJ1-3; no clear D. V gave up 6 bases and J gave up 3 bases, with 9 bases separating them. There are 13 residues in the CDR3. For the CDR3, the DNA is TGTGCCAGCAGACGGACGGATGGAAACACCATATATTTT. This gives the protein CASRRTDGNTIYF.

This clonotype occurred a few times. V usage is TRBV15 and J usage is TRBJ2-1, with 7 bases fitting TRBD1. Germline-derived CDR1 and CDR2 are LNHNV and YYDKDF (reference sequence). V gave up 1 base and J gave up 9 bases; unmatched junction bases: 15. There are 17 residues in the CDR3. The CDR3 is CATSRARIGTVDGEQFF. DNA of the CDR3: TGTGCCACCAGCAGAGCCCGTATCGGGACAGTAGATGGTGAGCAGTTCTTC. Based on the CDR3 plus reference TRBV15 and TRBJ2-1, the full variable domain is DAMVIQNPRYQVTQFGKPVTLSCSQTLNHNVMYWYQQKSSQAPKLLFHYYDKDFNNEADTPDNFQSRRPNTSFCFLDIRSPGLGDTAMYLCATSRARIGTVDGEQFFGPGTRLTVL.

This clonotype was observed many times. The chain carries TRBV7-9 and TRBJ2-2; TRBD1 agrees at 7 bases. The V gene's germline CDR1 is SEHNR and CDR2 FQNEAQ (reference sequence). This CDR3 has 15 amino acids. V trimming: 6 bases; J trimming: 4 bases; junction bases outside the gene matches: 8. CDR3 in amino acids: CASRAGTDITGELFF. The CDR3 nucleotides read TGTGCCAGCAGGGCCGGGACAGATATCACCGGGGAGCTGTTTTTT.

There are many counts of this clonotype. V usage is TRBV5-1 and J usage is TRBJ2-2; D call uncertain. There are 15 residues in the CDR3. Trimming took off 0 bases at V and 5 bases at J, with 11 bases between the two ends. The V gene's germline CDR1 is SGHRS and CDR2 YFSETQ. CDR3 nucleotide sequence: TGCGCCAGCAGCTTGGACCCCACCGGAACCGGGGAGCTGTTTTTT. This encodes CASSLDPTGTGELFF.

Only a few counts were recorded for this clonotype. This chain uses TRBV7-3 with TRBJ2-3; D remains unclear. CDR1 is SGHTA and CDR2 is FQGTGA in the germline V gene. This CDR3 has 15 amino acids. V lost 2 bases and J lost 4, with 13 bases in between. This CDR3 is CASSLYADLADTQYF. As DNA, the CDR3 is TGTGCCAGCAGCTTATATGCAGATTTGGCAGATACGCAGTATTTT.

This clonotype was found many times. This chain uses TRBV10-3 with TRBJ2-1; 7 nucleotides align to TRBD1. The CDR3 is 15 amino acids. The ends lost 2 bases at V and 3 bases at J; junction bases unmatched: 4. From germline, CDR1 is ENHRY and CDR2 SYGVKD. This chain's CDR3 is CAISEGQAYYNEQFF. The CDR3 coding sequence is TGTGCCATCAGTGAGGGACAGGCGTACTACAATGAGCAGTTCTTC.

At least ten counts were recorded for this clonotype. Here the CDR3 reads CASSPPAGNSYEQYF. The CDR3 region has the DNA TGTGCCAGCTCACCACCAGCGGGGAACTCCTACGAGCAGTACTTC. The rearrangement links TRBV18 to TRBJ2-7; TRBD2 agrees at 7 bases. This CDR3 has 15 amino acids. V dropped 0 bases and J dropped 0; count of bases not matched to a gene: 2. Germline CDR1 is KGHSH and CDR2 is LQKENI.

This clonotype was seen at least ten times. The CDR3 DNA follows: TGTGCCAGCAGCTTCCGACGGACGAACACCGGGGAGCTGTTTTTT. Translating it yields CASSFRRTNTGELFF. The V call is TRBV5-6, the J call TRBJ2-2; D gene uncertain. CDR3 length: 15 amino acids. Germline V lookup: CDR1 SGHDT, CDR2 YYEEEE. The V end lost 2 bases, the J end lost 0 bases, and 8 bases lay between the germline ends.

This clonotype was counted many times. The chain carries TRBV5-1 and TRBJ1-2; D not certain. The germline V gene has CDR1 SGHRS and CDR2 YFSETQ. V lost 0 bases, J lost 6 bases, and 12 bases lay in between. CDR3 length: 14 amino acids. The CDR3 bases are TGCGCCAGCAGCTTGGAATGGGGTCGGGATGGCTACACCTTC. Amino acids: CASSLEWGRDGYTF.

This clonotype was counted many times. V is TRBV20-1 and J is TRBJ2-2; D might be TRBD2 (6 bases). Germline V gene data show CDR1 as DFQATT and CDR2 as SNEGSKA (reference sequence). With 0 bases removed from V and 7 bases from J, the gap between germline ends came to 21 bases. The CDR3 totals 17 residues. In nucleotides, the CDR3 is TGCAGTGCTAGAGACCTCGGGACTCCCCCACTCAGCGGGGAGCTGTTTTTT. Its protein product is CSARDLGTPPLSGELFF.

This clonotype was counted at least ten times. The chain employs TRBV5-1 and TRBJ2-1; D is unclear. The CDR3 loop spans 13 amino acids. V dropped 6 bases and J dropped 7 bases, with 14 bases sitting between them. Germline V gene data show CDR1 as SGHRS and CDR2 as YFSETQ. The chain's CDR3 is CASKPGSGNEQFF. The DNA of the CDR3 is TGCGCCAGCAAGCCCGGGTCCGGAAATGAGCAGTTCTTC.

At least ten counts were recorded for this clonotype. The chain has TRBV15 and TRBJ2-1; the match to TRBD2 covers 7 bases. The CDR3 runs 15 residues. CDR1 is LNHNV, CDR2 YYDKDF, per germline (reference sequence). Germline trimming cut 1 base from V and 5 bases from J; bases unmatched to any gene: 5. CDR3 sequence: CATSRAGTNHNEQFF. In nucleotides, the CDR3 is TGTGCCACCAGCAGAGCCGGGACTAACCACAATGAGCAGTTCTTC.

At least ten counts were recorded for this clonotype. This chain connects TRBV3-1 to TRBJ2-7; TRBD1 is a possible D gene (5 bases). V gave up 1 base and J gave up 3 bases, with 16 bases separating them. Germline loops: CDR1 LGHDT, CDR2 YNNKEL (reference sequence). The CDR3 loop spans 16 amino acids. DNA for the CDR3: TGTGCCAGCAGCCAAGGAACAGGCTCCTCGGTCTACGAGCAGTACTTC. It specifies CASSQGTGSSVYEQYF.

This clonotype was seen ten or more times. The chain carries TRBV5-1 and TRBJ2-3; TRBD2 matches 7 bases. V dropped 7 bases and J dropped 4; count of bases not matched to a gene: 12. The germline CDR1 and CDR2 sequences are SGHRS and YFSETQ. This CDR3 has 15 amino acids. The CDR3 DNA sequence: TGCGCCAGCTCTCACGGGGAGGGCCAGGCAGATACGCAGTATTTT. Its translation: CASSHGEGQADTQYF.

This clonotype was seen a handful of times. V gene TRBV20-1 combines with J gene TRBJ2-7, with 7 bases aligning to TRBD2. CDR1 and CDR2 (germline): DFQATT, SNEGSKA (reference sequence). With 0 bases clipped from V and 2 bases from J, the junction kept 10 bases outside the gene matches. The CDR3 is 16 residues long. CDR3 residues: CSARETIAGFPYEQYF. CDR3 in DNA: TGCAGTGCTAGAGAGACCATAGCGGGTTTTCCCTACGAGCAGTACTTC.

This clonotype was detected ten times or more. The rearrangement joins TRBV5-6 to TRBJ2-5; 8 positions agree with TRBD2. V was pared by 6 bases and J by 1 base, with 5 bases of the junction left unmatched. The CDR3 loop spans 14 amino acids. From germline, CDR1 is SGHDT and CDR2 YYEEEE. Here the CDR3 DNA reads TGTGCCAGCACCGGGGGGGGTTTCCAAGAGACCCAGTACTTC. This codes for CASTGGGFQETQYF.

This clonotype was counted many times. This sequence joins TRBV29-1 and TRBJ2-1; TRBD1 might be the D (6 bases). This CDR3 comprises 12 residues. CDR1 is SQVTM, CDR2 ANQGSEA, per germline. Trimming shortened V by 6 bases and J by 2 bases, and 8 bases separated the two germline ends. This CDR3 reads CSVDRPYNEQFF. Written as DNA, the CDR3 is TGCAGCGTCGACAGGCCCTACAATGAGCAGTTCTTC.

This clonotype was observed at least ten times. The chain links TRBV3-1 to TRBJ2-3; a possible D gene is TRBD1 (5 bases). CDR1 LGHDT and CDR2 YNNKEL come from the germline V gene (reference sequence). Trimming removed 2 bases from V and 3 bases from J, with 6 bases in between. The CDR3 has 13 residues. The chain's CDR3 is CASSQYRTDTQYF. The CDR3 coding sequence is TGTGCCAGCAGCCAATACAGGACAGATACGCAGTATTTT.

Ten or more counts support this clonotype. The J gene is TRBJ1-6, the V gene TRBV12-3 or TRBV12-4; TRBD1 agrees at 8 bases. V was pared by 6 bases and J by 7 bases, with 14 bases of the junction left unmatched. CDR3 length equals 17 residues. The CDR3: CASRIRQGTRVNSPLHF. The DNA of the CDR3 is TGTGCCAGCAGGATTCGACAGGGGACGCGGGTCAATTCACCCCTCCACTTT.

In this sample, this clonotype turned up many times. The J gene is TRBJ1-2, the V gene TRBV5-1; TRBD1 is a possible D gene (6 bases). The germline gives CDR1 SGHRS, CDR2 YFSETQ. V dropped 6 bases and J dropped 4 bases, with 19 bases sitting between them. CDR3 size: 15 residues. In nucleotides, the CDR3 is TGCGCCAGCACCTTTGGGTCGGGGGCCCTCTATGGCTACACCTTC. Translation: CASTFGSGALYGYTF.

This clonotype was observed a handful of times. The CDR3 here is CASSLLKGAGYSSYNEQFF. The CDR3 region has the DNA TGTGCCAGCAGCCTCCTAAAGGGGGCAGGTTATAGCTCCTACAATGAGCAGTTCTTC. The chain combines TRBV4-2 with TRBJ2-1; 7 bases match TRBD1. V dropped 4 bases and J dropped 0; count of bases not matched to a gene: 15. Germline V CDR1 and CDR2: LGHNA, YNFKEQ. The CDR3 spans 19 residues.

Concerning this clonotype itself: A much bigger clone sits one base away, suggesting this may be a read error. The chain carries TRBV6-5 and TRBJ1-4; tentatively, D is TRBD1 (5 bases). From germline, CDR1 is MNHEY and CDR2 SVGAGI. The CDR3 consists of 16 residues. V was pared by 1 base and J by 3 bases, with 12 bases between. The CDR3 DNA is TGTGCCAGCAGTTACTTATACGGGACCCCTAATGAAAAACTGTTTTTT. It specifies CASSYLYGTPNEKLFF.

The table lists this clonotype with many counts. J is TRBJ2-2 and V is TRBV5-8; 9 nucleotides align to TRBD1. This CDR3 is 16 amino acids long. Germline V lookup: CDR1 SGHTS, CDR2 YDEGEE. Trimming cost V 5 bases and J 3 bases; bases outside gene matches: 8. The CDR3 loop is CASRPTGGLDTGELFF. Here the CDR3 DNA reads TGTGCCAGCAGGCCTACAGGGGGCTTGGACACCGGGGAGCTGTTTTTT.